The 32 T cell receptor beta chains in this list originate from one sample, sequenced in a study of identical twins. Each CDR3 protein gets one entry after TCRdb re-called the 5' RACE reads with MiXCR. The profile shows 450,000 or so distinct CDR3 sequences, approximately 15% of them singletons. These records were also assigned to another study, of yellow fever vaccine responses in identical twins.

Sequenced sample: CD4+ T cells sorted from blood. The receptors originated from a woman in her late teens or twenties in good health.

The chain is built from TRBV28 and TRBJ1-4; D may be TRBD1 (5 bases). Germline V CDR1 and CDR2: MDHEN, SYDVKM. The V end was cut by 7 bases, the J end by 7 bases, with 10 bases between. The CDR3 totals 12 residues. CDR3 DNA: TGTGCCAGCAAGGCAGGGAGTGAAAAACTGTTTTTT. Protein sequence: CASKAGSEKLFF.

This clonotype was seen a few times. DNA of the CDR3: TGTGCCATCAAGCCCGGGACTAGCGGGCTCAATGAGCAGTTCTTC. The encoded protein is CAIKPGTSGLNEQFF. The genes are TRBV10-3 and TRBJ2-1; 12 bases agree with TRBD2. After removal of 7 bases from V and 6 bases from J, the junction contained 7 bases not matched to a gene. The CDR3 extends over 15 amino acids. Germline loops: CDR1 ENHRY, CDR2 SYGVKD.

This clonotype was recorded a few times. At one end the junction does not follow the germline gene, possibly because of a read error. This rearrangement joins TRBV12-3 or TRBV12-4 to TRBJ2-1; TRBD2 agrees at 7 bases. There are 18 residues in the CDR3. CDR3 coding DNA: TGTGCCATCAGTTTATGGGCCGCAGCGGGGCACTCCTACAATGAGCAGTTCTTC. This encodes CAISLWAAAGHSYNEQFF.

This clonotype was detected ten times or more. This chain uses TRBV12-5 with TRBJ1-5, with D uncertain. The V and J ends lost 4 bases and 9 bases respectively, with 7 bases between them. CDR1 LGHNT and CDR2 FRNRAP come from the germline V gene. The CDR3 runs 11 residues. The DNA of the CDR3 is TGTGCTAGTGGTTCGTGCCCGCCCCAGCATTTT. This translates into CASGSCPPQHF.

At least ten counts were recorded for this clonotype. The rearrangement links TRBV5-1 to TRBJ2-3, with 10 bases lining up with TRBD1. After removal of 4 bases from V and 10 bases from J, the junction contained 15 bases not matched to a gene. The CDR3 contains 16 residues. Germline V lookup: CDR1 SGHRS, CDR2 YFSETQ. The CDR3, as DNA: TGCGCCAGCAGCGAGGGGGACAGGGGCCCCAGGGAGCCGCAGTATTTT. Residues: CASSEGDRGPREPQYF.

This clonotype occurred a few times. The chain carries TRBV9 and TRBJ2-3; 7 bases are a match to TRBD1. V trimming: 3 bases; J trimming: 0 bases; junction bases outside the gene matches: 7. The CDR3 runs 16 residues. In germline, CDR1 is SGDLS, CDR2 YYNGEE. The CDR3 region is CASSDRRQGSTDTQYF. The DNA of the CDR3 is TGTGCCAGCAGCGACAGGCGACAGGGTAGCACAGATACGCAGTATTTT.

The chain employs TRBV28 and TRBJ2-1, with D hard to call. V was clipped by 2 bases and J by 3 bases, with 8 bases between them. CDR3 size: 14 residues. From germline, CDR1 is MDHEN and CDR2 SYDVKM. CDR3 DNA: TGTGCCAGCAGTTTAACCCAGGACTACAATGAGCAGTTCTTC. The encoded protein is CASSLTQDYNEQFF.

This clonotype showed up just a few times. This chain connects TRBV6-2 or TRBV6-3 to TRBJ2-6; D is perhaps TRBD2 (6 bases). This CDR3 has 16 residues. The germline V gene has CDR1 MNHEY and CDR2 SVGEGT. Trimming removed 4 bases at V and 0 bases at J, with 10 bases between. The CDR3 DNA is TGTGCCAGCAGTTCGTTGGGGGGCTCTGGGGCCAACGTCCTGACTTTC. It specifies CASSSLGGSGANVLTF.

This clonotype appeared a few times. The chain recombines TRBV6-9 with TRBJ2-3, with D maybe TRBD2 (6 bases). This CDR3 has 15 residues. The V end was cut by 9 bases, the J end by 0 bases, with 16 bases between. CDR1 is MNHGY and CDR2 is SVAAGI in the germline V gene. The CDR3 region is CARAGTHSSTDTQYF. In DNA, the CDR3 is TGTGCCAGAGCCGGGACTCATTCTAGCACAGATACGCAGTATTTT.

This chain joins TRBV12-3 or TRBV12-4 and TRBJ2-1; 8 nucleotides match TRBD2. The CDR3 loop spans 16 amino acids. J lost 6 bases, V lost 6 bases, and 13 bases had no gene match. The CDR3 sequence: CASRSPGGVGFNEQFF. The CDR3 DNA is TGTGCCAGCAGATCGCCCGGGGGGGTCGGATTCAATGAGCAGTTCTTC.

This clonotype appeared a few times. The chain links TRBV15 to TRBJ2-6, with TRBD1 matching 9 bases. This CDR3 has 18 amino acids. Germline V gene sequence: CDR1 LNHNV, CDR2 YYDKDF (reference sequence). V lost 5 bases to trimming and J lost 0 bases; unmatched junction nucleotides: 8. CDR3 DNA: TGTGCCACCAGCCCTCGGACAGGGGTAACCTCTGGGGCCAACGTCCTGACTTTC. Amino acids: CATSPRTGVTSGANVLTF.

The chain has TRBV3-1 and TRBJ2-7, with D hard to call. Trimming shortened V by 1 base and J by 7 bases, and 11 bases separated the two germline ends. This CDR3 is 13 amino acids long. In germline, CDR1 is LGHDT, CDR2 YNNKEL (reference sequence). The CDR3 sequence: CASSQVTAKEQYF. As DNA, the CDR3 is TGTGCCAGCAGCCAAGTTACTGCTAAGGAGCAGTACTTC.

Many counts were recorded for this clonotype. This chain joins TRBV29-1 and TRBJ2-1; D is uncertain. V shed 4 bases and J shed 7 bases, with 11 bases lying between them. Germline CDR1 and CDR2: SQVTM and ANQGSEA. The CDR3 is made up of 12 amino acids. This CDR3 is CSVVDGLNEQFF. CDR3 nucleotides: TGCAGCGTTGTAGACGGTCTTAATGAGCAGTTCTTC.

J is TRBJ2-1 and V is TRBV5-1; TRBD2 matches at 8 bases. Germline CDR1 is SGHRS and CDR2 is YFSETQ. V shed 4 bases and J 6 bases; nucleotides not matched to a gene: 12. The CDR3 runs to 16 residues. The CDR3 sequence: CASSSSGALQGNEQFF. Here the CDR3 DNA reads TGCGCCAGCAGCAGTAGCGGGGCCCTTCAGGGCAATGAGCAGTTCTTC.

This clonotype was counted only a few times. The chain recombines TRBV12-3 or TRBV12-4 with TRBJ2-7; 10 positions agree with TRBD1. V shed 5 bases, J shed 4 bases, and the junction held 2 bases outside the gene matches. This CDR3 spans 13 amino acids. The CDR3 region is CASSDRGRYEQYF. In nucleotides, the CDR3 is TGTGCCAGCAGTGACAGGGGGCGTTACGAGCAGTACTTC.

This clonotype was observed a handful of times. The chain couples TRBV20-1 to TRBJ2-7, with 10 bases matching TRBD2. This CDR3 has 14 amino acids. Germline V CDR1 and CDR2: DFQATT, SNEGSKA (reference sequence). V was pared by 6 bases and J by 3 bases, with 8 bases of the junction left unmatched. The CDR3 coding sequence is TGCAGTGCAAAGGGGCCTAGCGGGAGCTACGAGCAGTACTTC. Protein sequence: CSAKGPSGSYEQYF.

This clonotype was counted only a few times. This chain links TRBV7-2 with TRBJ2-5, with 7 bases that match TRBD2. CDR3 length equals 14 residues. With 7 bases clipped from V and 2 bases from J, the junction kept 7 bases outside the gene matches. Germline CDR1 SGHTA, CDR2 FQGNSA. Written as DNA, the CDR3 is TGTGCCAGCACCCTGAGCGGGGAACAAGAGACCCAGTACTTC. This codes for CASTLSGEQETQYF.

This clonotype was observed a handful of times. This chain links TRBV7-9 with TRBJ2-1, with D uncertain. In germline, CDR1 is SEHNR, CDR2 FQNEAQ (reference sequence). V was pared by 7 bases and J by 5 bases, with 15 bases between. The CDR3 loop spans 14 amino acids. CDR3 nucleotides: TGTGCCAGCACCCCGAACGTGGTCGACAATGAGCAGTTCTTC. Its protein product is CASTPNVVDNEQFF.

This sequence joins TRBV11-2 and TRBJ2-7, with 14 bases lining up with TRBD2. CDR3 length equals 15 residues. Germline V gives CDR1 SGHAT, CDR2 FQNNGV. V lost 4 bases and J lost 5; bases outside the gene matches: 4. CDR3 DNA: TGTGCCAGCAGCTCTCGACTAGCGGGAGGGAACGAGCAGTACTTC. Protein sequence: CASSSRLAGGNEQYF.

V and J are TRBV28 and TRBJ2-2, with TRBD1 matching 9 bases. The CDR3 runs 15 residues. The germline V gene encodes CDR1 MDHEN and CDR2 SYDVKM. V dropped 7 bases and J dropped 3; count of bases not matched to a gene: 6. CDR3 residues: CASNTGGKDTGELFF. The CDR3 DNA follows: TGTGCCAGCAACACAGGGGGCAAGGACACCGGGGAGCTGTTTTTT.

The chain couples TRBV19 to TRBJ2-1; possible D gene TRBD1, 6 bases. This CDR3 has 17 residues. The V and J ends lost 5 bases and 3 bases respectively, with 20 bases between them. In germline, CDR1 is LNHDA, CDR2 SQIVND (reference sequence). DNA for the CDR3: TGTGCCAGTAGTCACAATCCCCGGGACACCCGCTACAATGAGCAGTTCTTC. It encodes CASSHNPRDTRYNEQFF.

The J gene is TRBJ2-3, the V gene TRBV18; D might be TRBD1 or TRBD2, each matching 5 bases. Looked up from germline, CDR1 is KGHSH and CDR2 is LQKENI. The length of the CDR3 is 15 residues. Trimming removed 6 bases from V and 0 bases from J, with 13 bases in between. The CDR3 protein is CASSEWDLSTDTQYF. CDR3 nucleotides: TGTGCCAGCTCGGAGTGGGACCTTAGCACAGATACGCAGTATTTT.

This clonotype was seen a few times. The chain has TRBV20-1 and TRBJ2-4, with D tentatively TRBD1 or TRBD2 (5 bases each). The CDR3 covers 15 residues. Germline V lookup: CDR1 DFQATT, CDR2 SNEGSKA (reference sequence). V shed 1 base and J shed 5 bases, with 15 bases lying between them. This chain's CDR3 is CSARGIQASQNIQYF. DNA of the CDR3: TGCAGTGCTAGAGGGATACAGGCTAGCCAAAACATTCAGTACTTC.

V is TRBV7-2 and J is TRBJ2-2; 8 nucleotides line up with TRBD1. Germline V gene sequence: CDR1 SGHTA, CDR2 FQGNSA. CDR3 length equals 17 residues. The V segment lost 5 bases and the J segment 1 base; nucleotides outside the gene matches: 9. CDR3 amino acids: CASSHQGDRRNTGELFF. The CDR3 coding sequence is TGTGCCAGCAGCCACCAAGGGGACAGGCGGAACACCGGGGAGCTGTTTTTT.

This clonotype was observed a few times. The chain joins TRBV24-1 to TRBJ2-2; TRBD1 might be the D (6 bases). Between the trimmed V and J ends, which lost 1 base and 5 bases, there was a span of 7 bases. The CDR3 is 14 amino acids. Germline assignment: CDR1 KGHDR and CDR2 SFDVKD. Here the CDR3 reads CATSDFDRTGELFF. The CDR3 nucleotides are TGTGCCACCAGTGATTTCGACAGGACCGGGGAGCTGTTTTTT.

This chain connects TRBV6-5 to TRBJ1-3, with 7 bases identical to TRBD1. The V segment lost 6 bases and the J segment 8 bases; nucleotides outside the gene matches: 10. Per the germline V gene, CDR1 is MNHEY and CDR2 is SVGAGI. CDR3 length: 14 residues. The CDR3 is CASRSSDRADTIYF. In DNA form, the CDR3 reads TGTGCCAGCAGGTCCTCCGACAGGGCCGACACCATATATTTT.

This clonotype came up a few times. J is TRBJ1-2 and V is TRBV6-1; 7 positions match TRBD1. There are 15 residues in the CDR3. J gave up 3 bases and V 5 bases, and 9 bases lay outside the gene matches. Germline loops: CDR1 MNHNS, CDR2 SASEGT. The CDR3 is CASSLARGSHYGYTF. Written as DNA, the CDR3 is TGTGCCAGCAGTCTCGCCAGGGGGTCCCACTATGGCTACACCTTC.

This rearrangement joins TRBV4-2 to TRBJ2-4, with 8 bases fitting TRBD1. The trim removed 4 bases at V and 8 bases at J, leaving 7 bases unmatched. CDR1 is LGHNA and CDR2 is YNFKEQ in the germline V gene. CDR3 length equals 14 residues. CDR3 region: CASSRNRGSDIQYF. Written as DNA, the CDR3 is TGTGCCAGCAGCCGGAACAGGGGGTCGGACATTCAGTACTTC.

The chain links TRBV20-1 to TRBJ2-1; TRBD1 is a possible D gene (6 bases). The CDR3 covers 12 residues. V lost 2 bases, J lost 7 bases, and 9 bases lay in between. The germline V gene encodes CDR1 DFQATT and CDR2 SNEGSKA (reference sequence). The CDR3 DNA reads TGCAGTGCTAGACGGGACACGAATGAGCAGTTCTTC. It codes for CSARRDTNEQFF.

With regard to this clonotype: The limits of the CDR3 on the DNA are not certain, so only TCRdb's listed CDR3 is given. This CDR3 is CASSHPPGSCFF. This sequence joins TRBV28 and TRBJ2-2. Both ends counted, the CDR3 spans 12 residues. Germline CDR1 is MDHEN and CDR2 is SYDVKM.

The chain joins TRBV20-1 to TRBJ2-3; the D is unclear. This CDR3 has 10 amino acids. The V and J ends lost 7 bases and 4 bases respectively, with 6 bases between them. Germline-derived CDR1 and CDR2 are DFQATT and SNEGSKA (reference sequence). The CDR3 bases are TGCAGTGTCCATTCAGATACGCAGTATTTT. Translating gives CSVHSDTQYF.

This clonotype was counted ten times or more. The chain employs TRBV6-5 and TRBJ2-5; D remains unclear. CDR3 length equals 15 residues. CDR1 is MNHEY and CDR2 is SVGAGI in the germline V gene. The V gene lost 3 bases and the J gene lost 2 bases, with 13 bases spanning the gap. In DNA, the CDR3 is TGTGCCAGCAGTTATCCAGCCAATCTACAAGAGACCCAGTACTTC. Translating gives CASSYPANLQETQYF.